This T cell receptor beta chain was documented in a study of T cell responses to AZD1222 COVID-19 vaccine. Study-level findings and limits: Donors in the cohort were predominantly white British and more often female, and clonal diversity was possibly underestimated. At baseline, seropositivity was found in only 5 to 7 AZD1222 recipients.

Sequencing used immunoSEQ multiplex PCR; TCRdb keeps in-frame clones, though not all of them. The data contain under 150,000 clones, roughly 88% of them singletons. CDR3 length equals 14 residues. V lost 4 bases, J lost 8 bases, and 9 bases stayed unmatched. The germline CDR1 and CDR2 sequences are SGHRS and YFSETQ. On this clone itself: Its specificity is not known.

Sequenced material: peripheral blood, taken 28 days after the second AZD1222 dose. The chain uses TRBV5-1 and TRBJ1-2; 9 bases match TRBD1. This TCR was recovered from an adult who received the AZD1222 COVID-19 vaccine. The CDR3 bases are TGCGCCAGCAGCCTGACGGGACAGGGAGAAGGCTACACCTTC. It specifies CASSLTGQGEGYTF.